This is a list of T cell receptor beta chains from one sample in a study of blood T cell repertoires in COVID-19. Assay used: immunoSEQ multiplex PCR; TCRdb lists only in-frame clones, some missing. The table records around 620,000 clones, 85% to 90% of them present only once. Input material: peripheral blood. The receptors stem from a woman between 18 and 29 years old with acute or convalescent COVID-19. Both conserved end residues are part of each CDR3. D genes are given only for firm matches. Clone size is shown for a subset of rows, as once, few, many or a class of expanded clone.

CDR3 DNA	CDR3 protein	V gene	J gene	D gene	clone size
TGTGCCACCAGTGAAGGCGGGGGGGTTTCCGGGGAGCTGTTTTTT	CATSEGGGVSGELFF	TRBV24-1	TRBJ2-2	TRBD2	-
TGTGCCAGCAGCCGTCGTGGTGTAGCGGGCGAGACCCAGTACTTC	CASSRRGVAGETQYF	TRBV3-1/TRBV3-2	TRBJ2-5	TRBD2	once
TGTGCCAGCAGCTCCCAGGGGGGAGGGAACACTGAAGCTTTCTTT	CASSSQGGGNTEAFF	TRBV7-2	TRBJ1-1	TRBD1	many
TGTGCCAGCAGCCGACTGGGACAGGCGTTCTACGAGCAGTACTTC	CASSRLGQAFYEQYF	TRBV3-1/TRBV3-2	TRBJ2-7	TRBD1	-
TGCAGCGTTGATCGGGGGGAAGGAGAAAAACTGTTTTTT	CSVDRGEGEKLFF	TRBV29-1	TRBJ1-4	-	-
TGTGCCAGCAGTTTTCCAGGGCTGAGGGGGCTGGACACTGAAGCTTTCTTT	CASSFPGLRGLDTEAFF	TRBV28	TRBJ1-1	TRBD1	-
TGTGCCAGCAGCTGGACAGGGGAGGAGCAGTACTTC	CASSWTGEEQYF	TRBV5-5	TRBJ2-7	TRBD1	-
TGCGCCAGCAGCCCGCGGACAGGGAGCAATCAGCCCCAGCATTTT	CASSPRTGSNQPQHF	TRBV5-1	TRBJ1-5	TRBD1	-
TGTGCCAGCAGCGTAGATTGGGGCGGAAAAAACATTCAGTACTTC	CASSVDWGGKNIQYF	TRBV9	TRBJ2-4	-	-
TGTGCCAGCAGCTTGACTTGGGGAGGGAATTCACCCCTCCACTTT	CASSLTWGGNSPLHF	TRBV5-4	TRBJ1-6	-	once
TGTGCCAGCTCGCTGGACAGGAGCTCCTATAATTCACCCCTCCACTTT	CASSLDRSSYNSPLHF	TRBV18	TRBJ1-6	TRBD1	-
TGTGCTAGTGGTTTAGGGGGCAGGGTATCGTCTAGCACAGATACGCAGTATTTT	CASGLGGRVSSSTDTQYF	TRBV12-5	TRBJ2-3	TRBD1	-
TGTGCCTGGACCCTATTCTTTAACACTGAAGCTTTCTTT	CAWTLFFNTEAFF	TRBV30	TRBJ1-1	-	-
TGTGCCAGCAGCTTAGGAGACACGGAGTACTTC	CASSLGDTEYF	TRBV7-9	TRBJ2-7	-	-
TGTGCCAGCAGTTCCAGGGTTGATACGCAGTATTTT	CASSSRVDTQYF	TRBV6-5	TRBJ2-3	-	-
TGTGCCAGTACCCTAACAGGGGGTAGCGGCTACACCTTC	CASTLTGGSGYTF	TRBV19	TRBJ1-2	TRBD1	-
TGTGCCAGCAGCTTCTCGGGACAGCCGAACACCGGGGAGCTGTTTTTT	CASSFSGQPNTGELFF	TRBV11-2	TRBJ2-2	TRBD1	-
TGTGCCAGCAGCCAGACAGTTCACTCTGGAAACACCATATATTTT	CASSQTVHSGNTIYF	TRBV3-1/TRBV3-2	TRBJ1-3	-	-
TGTGCCAGCAGCCCAAGCCCCACAGCTGGAAACACCATATATTTT	CASSPSPTAGNTIYF	TRBV9	TRBJ1-3	-	-
TGTGCCAGCAGCTTGGTGTCGGGGGGCGGGGAGACCCAGTACTTC	CASSLVSGGGETQYF	TRBV5-4	TRBJ2-5	-	-
TGCGCCAGCAGCCACCCCACCCAGGGGGCAAGCAATCAGCCCCAGCATTTT	CASSHPTQGASNQPQHF	TRBV4-1	TRBJ1-5	TRBD1	once
TGCAGCGTCCCCGCGGGGGGACAGCACTATGGCTACACCTTC	CSVPAGGQHYGYTF	TRBV29-1	TRBJ1-2	TRBD1	-
TGTGCCACCAGTGATTTAACCGGGACAGGGCGGGAGACCCAGTACTTC	CATSDLTGTGRETQYF	TRBV24-1	TRBJ2-5	TRBD1	once
TGTGCCAGCAGCTTACGTGGGACATCAAGCTCCTATAATTCACCCCTCCACTTT	CASSLRGTSSSYNSPLHF	TRBV11-2	TRBJ1-6	-	-
TGTGCCAGCAGCGGCGACAGTCCCGGACTAGCGGGCCCGAACACCGGGGAGCTGTTTTTT	CASSGDSPGLAGPNTGELFF	TRBV9	TRBJ2-2	TRBD2	-
TGTGCCAGCAGCGGACACAGGGGGGATGGCTACACCTTC	CASSGHRGDGYTF	TRBV7-3	TRBJ1-2	TRBD1	-
TGTGCCATCAGAGAGGAACCAGGGTCCAATTCACCCCTCCACTTT	CAIREEPGSNSPLHF	TRBV10-3	TRBJ1-6	-	-
TGTGCCAGCAGTGAATTTGGTCGGAGTTATGGCTACACCTTC	CASSEFGRSYGYTF	TRBV6-1	TRBJ1-2	-	-
TGTGCCAGCAGTTTAAGCGGGGGGGCCTTAGATACGCAGTATTTT	CASSLSGGALDTQYF	TRBV6-2/TRBV6-3	TRBJ2-3	TRBD2	-